The source of this TCR beta chain is a study of Ad26.COV2.S vaccination and SARS-CoV-2 variants. The treatment was: 15 to 20 received Ad26.COV2.S at low or high dose, single or two shots; about five received placebo; per-sample allocation not given. Day 63 after the first vaccine or placebo injection was the time point for sampling. Here immunoSEQ multiplex PCR was the method, and the copy in TCRdb shows in-frame clones only, minus some. The table lists a few hundred thousand clones, roughly 87% of them singletons. The sequencing here drew on peripheral blood, taken in a trial of Ad26.COV2.S vaccine versus placebo. The TCR was taken from a person between 18 and 59 years old who received the Ad26.COV2.S COVID-19 vaccine or a placebo.

CDR3 sequence: CASSSRGTGGTDTQYF. CDR3 nucleotide sequence: TGTGCCAGCAGCTCGCGGGGGACAGGGGGCACAGATACGCAGTATTTT. This chain joins TRBV9 and TRBJ2-3; 10 bases align to TRBD1. There are 16 residues in the CDR3. The V segment lost 4 bases and the J segment 1 base; nucleotides outside the gene matches: 6. Per the germline V gene, CDR1 is SGDLS and CDR2 is YYNGEE.